One sample yielded the 17 T cell receptor beta chains listed below, sequenced in a study of neurological immune-mediated disorders. TCRdb used MiXCR to reprocess the 5' RACE reads, holding one entry per CDR3 protein. The data show 66,000 or so distinct CDR3 sequences, roughly 5.6% seen once. The specimen sequenced was PBMCs. The receptor set was obtained from a woman aged 25 to 39 with multiple sclerosis.

Ten or more counts support this clonotype. The J gene is TRBJ2-5, the V gene TRBV7-2; either TRBD1 or TRBD2 may supply D (5 bases each). The CDR3 is made up of 15 amino acids. V shed 5 bases and J shed 4 bases, with 17 bases lying between them. CDR1 SGHTA and CDR2 FQGNSA come from the germline V gene. CDR3 nucleotide sequence: TGTGCCAGCAGCCTCAAATCGGGGCACGGAGAGACCCAGTACTTC. Amino acid sequence: CASSLKSGHGETQYF.

At least ten counts were recorded for this clonotype. The J gene is TRBJ2-7, the V gene TRBV20-1; possibly TRBD1 or TRBD2 for D (5 bases each). The germline V gene encodes CDR1 DFQATT and CDR2 SNEGSKA (reference sequence). Trimming stripped 6 bases from V and 0 bases from J, with 12 bases between. This CDR3 comprises 13 residues. In DNA, the CDR3 is TGCAGTGCCCCCGCCGGGGCCTCCTACGAGCAGTACTTC. Residues: CSAPAGASYEQYF.

This clonotype was seen at least ten times. The rearrangement uses TRBV20-1 and TRBJ1-5, with D unresolved. Deletions cut 1 base from V and 0 bases from J, with 7 bases between. Germline CDR1 is DFQATT and CDR2 is SNEGSKA (reference sequence). The CDR3 contains 14 residues. This chain's CDR3 is CSARGQNSNQPQHF. DNA for the CDR3: TGCAGTGCTAGAGGCCAGAATAGCAATCAGCCCCAGCATTTT.

The table lists this clonotype with many counts. This chain connects TRBV5-8 to TRBJ2-5; D unresolved. The CDR3 sequence is 13 residues long. Trimming left V 7 bases short and J 2 bases short, with 12 bases between. Germline V gene data show CDR1 as SGHTS and CDR2 as YDEGEE. The CDR3 DNA reads as TGTGCCAGCGGTCCAAGGGCTCAAGAGACCCAGTACTTC. It yields the protein CASGPRAQETQYF.

This clonotype has at least ten counts. The V and J genes are TRBV29-1 and TRBJ1-1; 7 bases align to TRBD1. The length of the CDR3 is 13 residues. Germline V gene lookup returns CDR1 SQVTM and CDR2 ANQGSEA. With 7 bases clipped from V and 0 bases from J, the junction kept 5 bases outside the gene matches. The DNA of the CDR3 is TGCAGCGCGGGACAGCACATGAACACTGAAGCTTTCTTT. It translates to CSAGQHMNTEAFF.

DNA of the CDR3: TGCAGTGCTAGAGGGAAGGTTGGGGAAGAGACCCAGTACTTC. Translating gives CSARGKVGEETQYF. The gene calls are TRBV20-1 and TRBJ2-5; no reliable D call. CDR1 is DFQATT and CDR2 is SNEGSKA in the germline V gene (reference sequence). V was shortened by 1 base and J by 3 bases, with 12 bases between the two germline ends. The CDR3 extends over 14 amino acids.

This clonotype was seen repeatedly, ten times or more. This sequence joins TRBV7-9 and TRBJ1-6, with 7 bases identical to TRBD1. The CDR3 runs to 14 residues. CDR1 and CDR2 (germline): SEHNR, FQNEAQ (reference sequence). After removal of 4 bases from V and 7 bases from J, the junction contained 4 bases not matched to a gene. DNA of the CDR3: TGTGCCAGCAGCTCCGGGACAGTCAATTCACCCCTCCACTTT. This codes for CASSSGTVNSPLHF.

Ten or more counts support this clonotype. The V gene is TRBV6-5, the J gene TRBJ2-7, with 9 bases identical to TRBD2. CDR1 is MNHEY, CDR2 SVGAGI, per germline. J lost 2 bases, V lost 2 bases, and 4 bases had no gene match. The CDR3 runs 15 residues. CDR3 nucleotides: TGTGCCAGCAGTTACGGCGCGGGGGGGACCTACGAGCAGTACTTC. Translation gives CASSYGAGGTYEQYF.

This clonotype was observed many times. The chain uses TRBV15 and TRBJ2-7; TRBD1 agrees at 9 bases. CDR3 size: 14 residues. V shed 8 bases and J 4 bases; nucleotides not matched to a gene: 9. The germline V gene has CDR1 LNHNV and CDR2 YYDKDF (reference sequence). This chain's CDR3 is CATQGQGMKYEQYF. CDR3 bases: TGTGCCACCCAAGGACAGGGGATGAAGTACGAGCAGTACTTC.

This clonotype occurred many times. The junction shows a germline mismatch at one end, possibly a read error. The chain links TRBV5-6 to TRBJ1-6; possible D gene TRBD1, 5 bases. This CDR3 is built from 14 residues. Germline loops: CDR1 SGHDT, CDR2 YYEEEE. The CDR3 reads CASSSGTENSPLNF. The CDR3 DNA is TGTGCCAGCAGCTCCGGGACGGAAAATTCACCCCTCAACTTT.

There are a few counts of this clonotype. The chain links TRBV2 to TRBJ1-6; 7 bases are shared with TRBD1. Germline trimming cut 8 bases from V and 3 bases from J; bases unmatched to any gene: 7. This CDR3 contains 15 residues. Germline V gene data show CDR1 as SNHLY and CDR2 as FYNNEI. CDR3 loop: CASGKGQNYNSPLHF. The CDR3, as DNA: TGTGCCAGCGGGAAGGGACAGAACTATAATTCACCCCTCCACTTT.

This clonotype appeared many times. The chain combines TRBV12-3 or TRBV12-4 with TRBJ1-5, with a tentative D call TRBD1 (6 bases). The length of the CDR3 is 14 residues. Trimming left V 1 base short and J 5 bases short, with 9 bases between. The CDR3 DNA is TGTGCCAGCAGTTTAGAAGGGACACATCAGCCCCAGCATTTT. This sequence encodes CASSLEGTHQPQHF.

This clonotype was seen a few times. The gene calls are TRBV10-3 and TRBJ2-3; the D is unclear. CDR1 and CDR2 (germline): ENHRY, SYGVKD. Trimming left V 10 bases short and J 0 bases short, with 8 bases between. This CDR3 is 12 amino acids long. The CDR3 DNA is TGTGCCACCTCCGACAGCACAGATACGCAGTATTTT. Translated: CATSDSTDTQYF.

Ten or more counts support this clonotype. V and J are TRBV20-1 and TRBJ2-1; D unclear. Trimming shortened V by 3 bases and J by 2 bases, and 2 bases separated the two germline ends. CDR1 and CDR2 (germline): DFQATT, SNEGSKA (reference sequence). The CDR3 length is 11 residues. The CDR3 DNA is TGCAGTGCTAGGGCCTACAATGAGCAGTTCTTC. Protein sequence: CSARAYNEQFF.

This clonotype was seen ten or more times. The chain couples TRBV5-1 to TRBJ1-1, with D hard to call. CDR1 SGHRS and CDR2 YFSETQ come from the germline V gene. V lost 3 bases and J 1 base, leaving 10 bases between the germline ends. The CDR3 spans 14 residues. CDR3 sequence reads: CASSSGISNTEAFF. DNA of the CDR3: TGCGCCAGCAGCTCCGGGATTTCGAACACTGAAGCTTTCTTT.

The V call is TRBV5-1, the J call TRBJ2-1, with no clear D. The CDR3 length is 16 residues. Germline CDR1 SGHRS, CDR2 YFSETQ. With 0 bases removed from V and 0 bases from J, the gap between germline ends came to 10 bases. The CDR3: CASSLAGSSSYNEQFF. The CDR3, as DNA: TGCGCCAGCAGCTTGGCGGGCTCCAGCTCCTACAATGAGCAGTTCTTC.

A word on this clonotype: A junction end diverges from the germline sequence, so it may reflect a read error. The rearrangement uses TRBV5-1 and TRBJ1-6; 7 bases align to TRBD1. From germline, CDR1 is SGHRS and CDR2 YFSETQ. CDR3 length: 16 residues. The CDR3 region has the DNA TGCGCCAGCAGCCCTAACCGGGGACAGCCGAATTCACCCCTCAACTTT. It codes for CASSPNRGQPNSPLNF.